This record looks at one T cell receptor beta chain sequence and its context. Its antigen is not identified. These data come from a study of cytomegalovirus exposure and HLA in healthy donors. TCRdb keeps only in-frame clones here, not all; method: immunoSEQ multiplex PCR. Of about 110,000 clones listed, 95% are singletons. Study observations and caveats: There were 150 or so TCR beta chains listed as cytomegalovirus-associated.

This CDR3 has 15 amino acids. The germline V and J ends were trimmed by 2 bases and 4 bases, with 12 bases remaining between them. CDR1 is SGDLS, CDR2 YYNGEE, per germline. The chain recombines TRBV9 with TRBJ1-4; D possibly corresponds to TRBD1 (6 bases). The sequence was obtained from a woman under 30 in good health and CMV-seronegative. The specimen was PBMCs. The CDR3 reads CASSVSGQFNEKLFF. The CDR3 DNA reads as TGTGCCAGCAGCGTTTCCGGACAGTTTAATGAAAAACTGTTTTTT.